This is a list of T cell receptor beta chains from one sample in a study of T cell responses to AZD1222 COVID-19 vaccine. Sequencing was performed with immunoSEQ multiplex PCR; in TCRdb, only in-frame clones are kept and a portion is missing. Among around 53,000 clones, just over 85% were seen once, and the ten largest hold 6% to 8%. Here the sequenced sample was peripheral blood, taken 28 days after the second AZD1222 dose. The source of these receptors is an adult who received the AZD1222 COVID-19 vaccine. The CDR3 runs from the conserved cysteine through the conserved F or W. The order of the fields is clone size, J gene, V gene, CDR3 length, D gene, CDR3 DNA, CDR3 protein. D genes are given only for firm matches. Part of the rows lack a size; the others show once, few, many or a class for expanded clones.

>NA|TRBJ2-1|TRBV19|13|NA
TGTGCCAGTAGTAGGGGGTCGGTTAATGAGCAGTTCTTC
CASSRGSVNEQFF
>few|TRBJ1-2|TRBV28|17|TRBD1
TGTGCCAGCAGTTTATCCACAGGGGTCGGAGCTAACTATGGCTACACCTTC
CASSLSTGVGANYGYTF
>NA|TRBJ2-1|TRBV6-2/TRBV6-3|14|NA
TGTGCCAGCAGTTACGAGAGACTAGGCAATGAGCAGTTCTTC
CASSYERLGNEQFF
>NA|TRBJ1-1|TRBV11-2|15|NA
TGTGCCAGCAGCCGGGACGGGACAATGAACACTGAAGCTTTCTTT
CASSRDGTMNTEAFF
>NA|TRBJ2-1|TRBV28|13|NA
TGTGCCAGCAGCCCTGAAGGGGTAGATGAGCAGTTCTTC
CASSPEGVDEQFF
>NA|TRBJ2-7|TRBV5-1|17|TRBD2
TGCGCCAGCAGCTTGGGGGTTAGCGGGGGACTTTCCTACGAGCAGTACTTC
CASSLGVSGGLSYEQYF
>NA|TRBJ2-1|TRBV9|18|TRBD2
TGTGCCAGCAGCGTGGGGACTAGGGGCCCCATGTCCTACAATGAGCAGTTCTTC
CASSVGTRGPMSYNEQFF
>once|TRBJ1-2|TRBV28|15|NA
TGTGCCAGCAGCCCTCACCGTGGCAGAAACTATGGCTACACCTTC
CASSPHRGRNYGYTF
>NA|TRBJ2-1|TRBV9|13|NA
TGTGCCAGCAGCTTGGGGGCTAGCAATGAGCAGTTCTTC
CASSLGASNEQFF
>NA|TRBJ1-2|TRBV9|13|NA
TGTGCCAGCAGCTATGGGGTTAGGGATGGCTACACCTTC
CASSYGVRDGYTF
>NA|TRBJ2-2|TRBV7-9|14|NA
TGTGCCAGCAGCCCTGGGACGAACACCGGGGAGCTGTTTTTT
CASSPGTNTGELFF
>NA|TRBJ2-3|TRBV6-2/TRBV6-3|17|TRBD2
TGTGCCAGCAGTGACCCTCTTAGCGGGAGGGGTGCAGATACGCAGTATTTT
CASSDPLSGRGADTQYF
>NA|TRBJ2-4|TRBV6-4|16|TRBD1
TGTGCCAGCAGTGTACCTGGACAGGGGCAGGGAAACATTCAGTACTTC
CASSVPGQGQGNIQYF
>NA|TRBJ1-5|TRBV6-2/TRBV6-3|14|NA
TGTGCCAGCAGTTACGGTGGCGTAGGGCAGCCCCAGCATTTT
CASSYGGVGQPQHF
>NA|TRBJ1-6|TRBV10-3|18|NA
TGTGCCATCAGTGAGAGACAGGACGGACTCACCTATAATTCACCCCTCCACTTT
CAISERQDGLTYNSPLHF
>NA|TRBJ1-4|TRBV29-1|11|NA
TGCAGCGCCGGCGGGTGGGAAAAACTGTTTTTT
CSAGGWEKLFF
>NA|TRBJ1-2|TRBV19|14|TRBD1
TGTGCCAGTCGACAGGGGGCCCTAATCCGGGGCTACACCTTC
CASRQGALIRGYTF
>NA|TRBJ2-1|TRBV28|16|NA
TGTGCCAGCAGCTCCGGGTCTCACGGGGCCTACAATGAGCAGTTCTTC
CASSSGSHGAYNEQFF
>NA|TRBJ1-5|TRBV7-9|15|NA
TGTGCCAGCAGCCCCCCAGGACATAGCAATCAGCCCCAGCATTTT
CASSPPGHSNQPQHF
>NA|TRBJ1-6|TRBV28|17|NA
TGTGCCAGCAGTTCCGGGACACCTTCCTTCTATAATTCACCCCTCCACTTT
CASSSGTPSFYNSPLHF
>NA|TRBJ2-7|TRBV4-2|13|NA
TGTGCCAGCAGCCAACGACCTGAGCCCGAGCAGTACTTC
CASSQRPEPEQYF
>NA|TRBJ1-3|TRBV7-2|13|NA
TGTGCCAGCGGCGGGGGAGCCGGAAACACCATATATTTT
CASGGGAGNTIYF
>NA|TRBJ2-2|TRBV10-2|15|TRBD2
TGCGCCAGCACCACTAGCGGGAGAGGCACCGGGGAGCTGTTTTTT
CASTTSGRGTGELFF
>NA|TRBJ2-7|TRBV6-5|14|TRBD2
TGTGCCAGCAGGGCGGGCGGGAGTAAGTACGAGCAGTACTTC
CASRAGGSKYEQYF
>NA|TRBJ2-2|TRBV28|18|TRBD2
TGTGCCAGCAGTACAAGGCCGGGACTAGCAGTAAACACCGGGGAGCTGTTTTTT
CASSTRPGLAVNTGELFF
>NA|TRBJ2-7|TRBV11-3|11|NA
TGTGCCAGCAGCTCCTCTTACGAGCAGTACTTC
CASSSSYEQYF
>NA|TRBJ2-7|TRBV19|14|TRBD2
TGTGCCAGTGCACCCGGGACTAGCCCCTACGAGCAGTACTTC
CASAPGTSPYEQYF
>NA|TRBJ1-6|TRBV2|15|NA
TGTGCCAGCAGAGTAATCACAGGAGATAATTCACCCCTCCACTTT
CASRVITGDNSPLHF
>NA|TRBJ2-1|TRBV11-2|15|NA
TGTGCCAGCAGGGGGGGCCTTAGCTCCTACAATGAGCAGTTCTTC
CASRGGLSSYNEQFF
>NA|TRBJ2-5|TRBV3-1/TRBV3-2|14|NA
TGTGCCAGCAGCTGGGGACTTTCTCAAGAGACCCAGTACTTC
CASSWGLSQETQYF
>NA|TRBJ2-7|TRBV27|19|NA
TGTGCCAGCAGCCGGGCTACAGGTCCCTACCGTTCAGATTATTACGAGCAGTACTTC
CASSRATGPYRSDYYEQYF